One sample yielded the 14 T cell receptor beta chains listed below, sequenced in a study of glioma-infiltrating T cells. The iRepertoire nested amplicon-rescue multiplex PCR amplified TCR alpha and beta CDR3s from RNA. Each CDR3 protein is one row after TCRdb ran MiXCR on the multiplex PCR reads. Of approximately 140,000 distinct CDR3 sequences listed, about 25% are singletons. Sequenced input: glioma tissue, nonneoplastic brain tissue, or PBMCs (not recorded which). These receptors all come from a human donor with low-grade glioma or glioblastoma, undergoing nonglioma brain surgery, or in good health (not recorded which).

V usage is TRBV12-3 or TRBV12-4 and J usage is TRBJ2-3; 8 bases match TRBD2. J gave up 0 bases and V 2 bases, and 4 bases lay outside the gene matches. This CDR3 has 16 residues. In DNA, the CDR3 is TGTGCCAGCAGTTTATTTCGGGGGGGCAGCACAGATACGCAGTATTTT. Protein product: CASSLFRGGSTDTQYF.

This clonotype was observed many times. As DNA, the CDR3 is TGCGCCAGCAGCCCGATGACTGAAGAGACCCAGTACTTC. This sequence encodes CASSPMTEETQYF. The chain recombines TRBV4-1 with TRBJ2-5, with D uncertain. The CDR3 length is 13 residues. Deletions cut 4 bases from V and 3 bases from J, with 9 bases between. The germline CDR1 and CDR2 sequences are MGHRA and YSYEKL.

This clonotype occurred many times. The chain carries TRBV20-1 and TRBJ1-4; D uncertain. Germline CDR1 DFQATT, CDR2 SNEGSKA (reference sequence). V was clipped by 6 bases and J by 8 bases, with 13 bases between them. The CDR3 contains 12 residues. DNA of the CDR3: TGCAGTGCGGCGCGGACCCAGGAAAAACTGTTTTTT. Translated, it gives CSAARTQEKLFF.

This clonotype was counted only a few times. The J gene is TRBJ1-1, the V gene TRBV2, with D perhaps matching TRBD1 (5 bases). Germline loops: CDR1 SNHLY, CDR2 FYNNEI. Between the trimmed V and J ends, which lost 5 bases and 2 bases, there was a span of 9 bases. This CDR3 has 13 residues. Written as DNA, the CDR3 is TGTGCCAGCAGTTGGGGGGTTAACACTGAAGCTTTCTTT. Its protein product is CASSWGVNTEAFF.

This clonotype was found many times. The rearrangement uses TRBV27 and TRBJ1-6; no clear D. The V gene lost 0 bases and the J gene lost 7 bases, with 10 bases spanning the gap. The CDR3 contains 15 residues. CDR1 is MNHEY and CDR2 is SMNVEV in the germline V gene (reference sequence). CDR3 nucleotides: TGTGCCAGCAGTTTATCGTTACAGAGGAATTCACCCCTCCACTTT. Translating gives CASSLSLQRNSPLHF.

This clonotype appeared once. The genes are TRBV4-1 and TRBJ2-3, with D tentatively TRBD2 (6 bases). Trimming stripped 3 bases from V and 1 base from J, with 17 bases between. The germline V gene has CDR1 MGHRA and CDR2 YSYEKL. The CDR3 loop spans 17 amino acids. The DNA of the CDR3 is TGCGCCAGCAGCCATGATCGATTGGCTAGCGGCACAGATACGCAGTATTTT. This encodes CASSHDRLASGTDTQYF.

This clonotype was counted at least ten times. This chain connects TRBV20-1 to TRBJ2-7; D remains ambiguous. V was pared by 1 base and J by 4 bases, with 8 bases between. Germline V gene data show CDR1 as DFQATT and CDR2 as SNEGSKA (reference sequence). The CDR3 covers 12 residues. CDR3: CSARGGDYEQYV. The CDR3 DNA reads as TGCAGTGCTAGAGGAGGTGATTACGAGCAGTACGTC.

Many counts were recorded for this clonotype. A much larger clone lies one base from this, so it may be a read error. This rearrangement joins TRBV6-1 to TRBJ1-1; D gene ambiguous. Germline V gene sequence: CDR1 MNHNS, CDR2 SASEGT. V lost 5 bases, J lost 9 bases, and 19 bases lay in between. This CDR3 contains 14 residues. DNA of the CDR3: TGTGCCAGCAGTCCCGTTATCCCGAACGCTAAAGCTTTCTTT. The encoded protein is CASSPVIPNAKAFF.

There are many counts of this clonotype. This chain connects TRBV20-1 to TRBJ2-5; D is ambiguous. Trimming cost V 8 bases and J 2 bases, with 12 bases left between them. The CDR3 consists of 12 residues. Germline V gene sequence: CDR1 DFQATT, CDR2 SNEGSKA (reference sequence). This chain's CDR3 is CSSRTLQETQYF. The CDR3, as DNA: TGCAGTTCTCGGACCTTACAAGAGACCCAGTACTTC.

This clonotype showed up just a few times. In nucleotides, the CDR3 is TGTGCCAGCAGTTACTCCGCATCGACAGGTGGGGATCAGCCCCAGCATTTT. Amino acids: CASSYSASTGGDQPQHF. The chain uses TRBV6-6 and TRBJ1-5; D is perhaps TRBD1 (6 bases). The V end lost 0 bases, the J end lost 5 bases, and 17 bases lay between the germline ends. CDR3 length equals 17 residues. Germline assignment: CDR1 MNHNY and CDR2 SVGAGI (reference sequence).

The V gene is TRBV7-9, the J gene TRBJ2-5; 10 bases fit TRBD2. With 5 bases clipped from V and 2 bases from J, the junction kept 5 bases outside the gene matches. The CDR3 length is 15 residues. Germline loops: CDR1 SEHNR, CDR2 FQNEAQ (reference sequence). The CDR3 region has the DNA TGTGCCAGCAGCCAGGGACTAGCGAAACAAGAGACCCAGTACTTC. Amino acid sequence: CASSQGLAKQETQYF.

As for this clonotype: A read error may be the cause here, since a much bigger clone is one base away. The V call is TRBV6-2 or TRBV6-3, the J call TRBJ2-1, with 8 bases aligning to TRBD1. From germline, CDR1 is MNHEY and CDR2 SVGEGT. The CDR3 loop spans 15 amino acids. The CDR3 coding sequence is TGCGCCAGCAGCCAAGATCAGGGGGCTGAAGATGAGCAGTTCTTC. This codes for CASSQDQGAEDEQFF.

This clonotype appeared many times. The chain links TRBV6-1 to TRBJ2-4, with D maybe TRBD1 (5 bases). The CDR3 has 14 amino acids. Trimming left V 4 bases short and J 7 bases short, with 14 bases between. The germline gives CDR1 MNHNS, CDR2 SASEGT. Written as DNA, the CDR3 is TGTGCCAGCAGTGGAAGGGGCTATTTCAACATTCAGTACTTC. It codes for CASSGRGYFNIQYF.

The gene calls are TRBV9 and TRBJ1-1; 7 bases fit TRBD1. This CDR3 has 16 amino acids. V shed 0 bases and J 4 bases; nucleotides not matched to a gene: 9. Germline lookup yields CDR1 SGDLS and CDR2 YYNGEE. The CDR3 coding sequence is TGTGCCAGCAGCGTAGACCACAGGGGAGGCGGCACTGAAGCTTTCTTT. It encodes CASSVDHRGGGTEAFF.